The clone carrying this TCR beta chain was counted between two and nine times. Antigen unknown. The record originates from a study of vaccination and CD4 T cells after COVID-19. Study-wide background: Two of the convalescents were Hispanic, and the group consisted of six males and four females. Overlapping peptides covering the spike proteins of SARS-CoV-2, HCoV-NL63, HCoV-OC43 and HCoV-229E were added to stimulate cells.

Sequencing of DNA taken from cultured CD4+ T cells relied on the Oncomine TCR Beta short-read assay. Each CDR3 protein is one row after TCRdb ran MiXCR on the PCR reads. This table has approximately 15,000 distinct CDR3 sequences, less than 60% appearing once. CDR1 and CDR2 from the germline V gene are SGHVS and FQNEAQ. The CDR3 contains 16 residues. V shed 1 base and J shed 5 bases, with 15 bases lying between them. Treatment: roughly 10-day PBMC culture with coronavirus spike peptide pools or control peptides (ViraFEST assay). T cells were expanded with peptide pools, and expanded clonotypes were identified by TCR sequencing.

The receptor comes from a human donor who had recovered from COVID-19. The chain joins TRBV7-8 to TRBJ1-3; weak D call: TRBD1 (5 bases). Sequencing was done on a sample of CD4+ T cells from blood, cultured in vitro. The CDR3 nucleotides read TGTGCCAGCAGCTTAGACAGGATCAGACTTAGAAACACCATATATTTT. Its protein product is CASSLDRIRLRNTIYF.